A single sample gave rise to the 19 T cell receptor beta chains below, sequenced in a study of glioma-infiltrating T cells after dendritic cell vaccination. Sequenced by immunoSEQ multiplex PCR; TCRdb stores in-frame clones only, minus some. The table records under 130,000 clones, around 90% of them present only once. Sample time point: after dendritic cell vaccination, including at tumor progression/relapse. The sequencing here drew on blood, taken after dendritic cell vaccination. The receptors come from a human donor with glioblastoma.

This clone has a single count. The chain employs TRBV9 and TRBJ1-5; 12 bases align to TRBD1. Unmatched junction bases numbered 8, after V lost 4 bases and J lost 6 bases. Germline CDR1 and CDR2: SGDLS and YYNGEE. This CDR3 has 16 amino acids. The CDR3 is CASSSGTGGGGQPQHF. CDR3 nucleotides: TGTGCCAGCAGCTCCGGGACAGGGGGCGGCGGTCAGCCCCAGCATTTT.

CDR3 in amino acids: CASSQMASGNTIYF. CDR3 coding DNA: TGTGCCAGCAGCCAAATGGCATCTGGAAACACCATATATTTT. The chain links TRBV11-2 to TRBJ1-3; D gene ambiguous. Germline values: CDR1 SGHAT, CDR2 FQNNGV. The CDR3 is 14 amino acids. V gave up 5 bases and J gave up 1 base, with 9 bases separating them.

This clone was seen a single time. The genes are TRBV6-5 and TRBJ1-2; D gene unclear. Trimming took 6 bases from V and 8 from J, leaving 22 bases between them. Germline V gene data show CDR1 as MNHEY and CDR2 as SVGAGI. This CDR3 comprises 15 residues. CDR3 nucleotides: TGTGCCAGCAGAGCGGCCGACACCCGAACGAAGGGCTACACCTTC. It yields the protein CASRAADTRTKGYTF.

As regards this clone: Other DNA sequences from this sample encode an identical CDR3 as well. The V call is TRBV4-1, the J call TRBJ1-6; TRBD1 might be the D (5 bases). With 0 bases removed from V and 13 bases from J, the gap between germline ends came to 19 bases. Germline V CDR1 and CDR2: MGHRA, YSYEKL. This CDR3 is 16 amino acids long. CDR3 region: CASSQEGWQGISPLHF. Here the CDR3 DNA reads TGCGCCAGCAGCCAAGAAGGGTGGCAGGGTATATCCCCCCTCCACTTT.

CDR3 coding DNA: TGCGCCAGCAGAGGGGATTCCGGGGAGCTGTTTTTT. Amino acid sequence: CASRGDSGELFF. The V call is TRBV5-1, the J call TRBJ2-2; tentatively, D is TRBD1 (5 bases). V lost 5 bases and J lost 6, with 8 bases in between. Per germline, CDR1 SGHRS and CDR2 YFSETQ. The CDR3 runs to 12 residues.

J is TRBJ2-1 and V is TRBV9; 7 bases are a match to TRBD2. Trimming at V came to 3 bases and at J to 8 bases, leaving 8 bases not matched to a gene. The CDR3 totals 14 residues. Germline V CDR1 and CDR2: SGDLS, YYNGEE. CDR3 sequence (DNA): TGTGCCAGCAGCGCCCTAGCGGTGAATTATGAGCAGTTCTTC. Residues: CASSALAVNYEQFF.

CDR3 residues: CASSLGGGGYNEQFF. The CDR3 coding sequence is TGTGCCAGCAGCTTAGGGGGCGGGGGTTACAATGAGCAGTTCTTC. The J gene is TRBJ2-1, the V gene TRBV11-2; 7 nucleotides match TRBD2. This CDR3 is built from 15 residues. The V gene end was trimmed by 1 base and the J gene end by 4 bases; junction bases not matched to a gene: 4. Germline V gene sequence: CDR1 SGHAT, CDR2 FQNNGV.

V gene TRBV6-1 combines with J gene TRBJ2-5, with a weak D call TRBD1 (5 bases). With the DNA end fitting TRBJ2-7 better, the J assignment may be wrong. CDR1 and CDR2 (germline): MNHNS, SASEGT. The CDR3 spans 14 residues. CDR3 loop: CASSVGQGTYEQYF. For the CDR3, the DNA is TGTGCCAGCAGTGTTGGGCAGGGAACCTACGAGCAGTACTTC.

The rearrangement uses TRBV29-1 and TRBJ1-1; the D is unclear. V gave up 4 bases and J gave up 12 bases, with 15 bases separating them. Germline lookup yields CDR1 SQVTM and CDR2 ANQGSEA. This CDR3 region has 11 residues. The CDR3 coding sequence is TGCAGCGTTGCGACCCGGGGTCGATCTTTCTTT. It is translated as CSVATRGRSFF.

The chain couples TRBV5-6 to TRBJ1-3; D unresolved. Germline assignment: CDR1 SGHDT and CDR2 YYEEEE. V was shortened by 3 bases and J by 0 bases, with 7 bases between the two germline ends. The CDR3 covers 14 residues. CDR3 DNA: TGTGCCAGCAGCTGGGCGAGCTCTGGAAACACCATATATTTT. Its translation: CASSWASSGNTIYF.

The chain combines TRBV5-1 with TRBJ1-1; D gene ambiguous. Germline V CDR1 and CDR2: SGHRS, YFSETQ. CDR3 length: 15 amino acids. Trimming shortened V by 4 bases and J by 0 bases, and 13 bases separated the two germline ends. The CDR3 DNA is TGCGCCAGCAGCCCCATCTCGCGTTTGAACACTGAAGCTTTCTTT. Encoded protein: CASSPISRLNTEAFF.

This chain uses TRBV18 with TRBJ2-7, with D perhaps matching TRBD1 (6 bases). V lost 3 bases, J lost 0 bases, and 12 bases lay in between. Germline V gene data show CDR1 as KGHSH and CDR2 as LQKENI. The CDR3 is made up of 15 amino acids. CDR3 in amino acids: CASSPGSGASYEQYF. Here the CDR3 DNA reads TGTGCCAGCTCACCGGGTTCAGGGGCCTCCTACGAGCAGTACTTC.

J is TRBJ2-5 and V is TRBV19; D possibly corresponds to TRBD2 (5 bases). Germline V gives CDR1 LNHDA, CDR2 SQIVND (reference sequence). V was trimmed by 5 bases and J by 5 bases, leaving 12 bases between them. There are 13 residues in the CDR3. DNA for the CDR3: TGTGCCAGTAGTTTCGGGGTCCGGGAGACCCAGTACTTC. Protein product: CASSFGVRETQYF.

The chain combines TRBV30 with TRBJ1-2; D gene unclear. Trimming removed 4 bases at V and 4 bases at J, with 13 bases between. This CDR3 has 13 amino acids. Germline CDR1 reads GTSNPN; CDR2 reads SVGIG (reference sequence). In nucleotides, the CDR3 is TGTGCCTGGATCGATGGTCGGGGCTATGGCTACACCTTC. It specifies CAWIDGRGYGYTF. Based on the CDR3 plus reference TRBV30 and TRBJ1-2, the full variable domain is SQTIHQWPATLVQPVGSPLSLECTVEGTSNPNLYWYRQAAGRGLQLLFYSVGIGQISSEVPQNLSASRPQDRQFILSSKKLLLSDSGFYLCAWIDGRGYGYTFGSGTRLTVV.

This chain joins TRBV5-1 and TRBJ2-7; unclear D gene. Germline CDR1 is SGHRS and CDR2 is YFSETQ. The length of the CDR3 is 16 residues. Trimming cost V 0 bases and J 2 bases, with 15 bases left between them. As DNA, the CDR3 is TGCGCCAGCAGCTTGGCGCCATACCAACTCGCCTACGAGCAGTACTTC. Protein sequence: CASSLAPYQLAYEQYF. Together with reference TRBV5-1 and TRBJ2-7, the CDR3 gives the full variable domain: KAGVTQTPRYLIKTRGQQVTLSCSPISGHRSVSWYQQTPGQGLQFLFEYFSETQRNKGNFPGRFSGRQFSNSRSEMNVSTLELGDSALYLCASSLAPYQLAYEQYFGPGTRLTVT.

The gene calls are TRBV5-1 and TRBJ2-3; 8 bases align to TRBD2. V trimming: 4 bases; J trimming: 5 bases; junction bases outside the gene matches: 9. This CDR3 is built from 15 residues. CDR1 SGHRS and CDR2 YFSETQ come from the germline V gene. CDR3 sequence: CASSPVAGGLDTQYF. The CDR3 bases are TGCGCCAGCAGCCCCGTCGCGGGGGGCCTAGATACGCAGTATTTT.

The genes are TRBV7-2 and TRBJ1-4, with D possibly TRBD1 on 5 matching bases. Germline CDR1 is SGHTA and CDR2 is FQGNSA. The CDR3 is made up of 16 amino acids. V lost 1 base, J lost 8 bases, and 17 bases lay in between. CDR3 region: CASSLGPDMKREKLFF. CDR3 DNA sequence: TGTGCCAGCAGCTTAGGCCCGGACATGAAAAGGGAAAAACTGTTTTTT.

CDR3 loop: CAISGGEFGTIYNEQFF. In nucleotides, the CDR3 is TGTGCCATCAGTGGGGGGGAGTTTGGGACGATCTACAATGAGCAGTTCTTC. The chain recombines TRBV10-3 with TRBJ2-1; tentatively, D is TRBD2 (6 bases). Trimming took off 4 bases at V and 3 bases at J, with 19 bases between the two ends. Germline loops: CDR1 ENHRY, CDR2 SYGVKD. The CDR3 has 17 amino acids.

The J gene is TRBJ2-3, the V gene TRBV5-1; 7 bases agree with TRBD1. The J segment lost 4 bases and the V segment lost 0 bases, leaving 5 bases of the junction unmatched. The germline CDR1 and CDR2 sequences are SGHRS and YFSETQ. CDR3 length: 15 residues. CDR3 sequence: CASSLARQGADTQYF. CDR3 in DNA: TGCGCCAGCAGCTTGGCCCGGCAGGGGGCAGATACGCAGTATTTT.